The source of this TCR beta chain is a study of shared clonotypes between healthy human individuals. CDR1 is SGHTA and CDR2 is FQGNSA in the germline V gene. The CDR3 has 15 residues. V lost 0 bases and J 2 bases, leaving 8 bases between the germline ends. As for this clone: Antigen specificity is unknown.

Selected positively for CCR7 and CD45RO-negative, naive CD8 cells excluded terminally differentiated effector memory CD45RA+ cells. Only Caucasian adults living in Nashville, Tennessee made up the donor group. Whole-study results and caveats: Tissue TCR repertoires likely differ from these blood-only repertoires. Naive subsets generally had larger estimated richness than memory subsets.

It was at deep level that the assay was run. Assay: immunoSEQ multiplex PCR; the TCRdb copy retains only in-frame clones and omits some. The sample records approximately 1.9 million clones, around 95% being singletons. Sequencing was performed on naive CD8+ T cells from PBMCs. The sequence came from a man aged 18 to 29 in good health. Some clones in this sample may be carry-over from other donors' samples. This chain uses TRBV7-2 with TRBJ2-1; TRBD1 might be the D (6 bases). CDR3 DNA sequence: TGTGCCAGCAGCTTAGCCAGGGGCCCCTACAATGAGCAGTTCTTC. The encoded protein is CASSLARGPYNEQFF. The full variable domain, rest sourced from reference TRBV7-2 and TRBJ2-1, is GAGVSQSPSNKVTEKGKDVELRCDPISGHTALYWYRQSLGQGLEFLIYFQGNSAPDKSGLPSDRFSAERTGGSVSTLTIQRTQQEDSAVYLCASSLARGPYNEQFFGPGTRLTVL.